This T cell receptor (beta chain) is drawn from a study of blood T cell repertoires in COVID-19. Only in-frame clones appear in the TCRdb table, and some are missing; sequencing was by immunoSEQ multiplex PCR. The table has 250,000 to 300,000 clones, about 88% seen once; the top ten hold roughly 4.9%. Germline V lookup: CDR1 MNHEY, CDR2 SVGEGT. Germline trimming cut 5 bases from V and 0 bases from J; bases unmatched to any gene: 16. The CDR3 has 20 amino acids. The sample taken for sequencing was peripheral blood. The sequence derives from an older woman with COVID-19, enrolled during active disease. The rearrangement uses TRBV6-2 or TRBV6-3 and TRBJ1-5; 10 bases agree with TRBD1. CDR3 nucleotides: TGTGCCAGCAGTAAATCACCACCCGGGACAGGGGCTTTTAGCAATCAGCCCCAGCATTTT. Protein: CASSKSPPGTGAFSNQPQHF.